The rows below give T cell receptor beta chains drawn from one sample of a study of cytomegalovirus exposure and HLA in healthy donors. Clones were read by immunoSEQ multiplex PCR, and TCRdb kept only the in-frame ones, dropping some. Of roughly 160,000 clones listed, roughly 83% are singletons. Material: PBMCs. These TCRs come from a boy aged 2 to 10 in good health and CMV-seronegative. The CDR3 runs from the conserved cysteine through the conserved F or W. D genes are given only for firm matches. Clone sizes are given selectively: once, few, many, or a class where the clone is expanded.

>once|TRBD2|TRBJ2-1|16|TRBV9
TGTGCCAGCAGCGCACCTAGCGGGGGGGCCGGCAATGAGCAGTTCTTC
CASSAPSGGAGNEQFF
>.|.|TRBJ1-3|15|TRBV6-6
TGTGCCAGCAGTATCGACAGTATCTCTGGAAACACCATATATTTT
CASSIDSISGNTIYF
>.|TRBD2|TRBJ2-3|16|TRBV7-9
TGTGCCAGCAGCACGACTAGCGGGGAGGGGACAGATACGCAGTATTTT
CASSTTSGEGTDTQYF
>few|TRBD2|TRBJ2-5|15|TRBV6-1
TGTGCCAGCAGTGTGGGACTAGCTTACCAAGAGACCCAGTACTTC
CASSVGLAYQETQYF
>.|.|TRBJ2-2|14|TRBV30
TGTGCCTGGGGAGGCAGGCGAAACACCGGGGAGCTGTTTTTT
CAWGGRRNTGELFF
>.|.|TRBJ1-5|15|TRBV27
TGTGCCAGCAGTTTACAGGGTCTACGCAATCAGCCCCAGCATTTT
CASSLQGLRNQPQHF
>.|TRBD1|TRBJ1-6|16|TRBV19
TGTGCCAGTAGTATATCGTGGGACAGGGAGAATTCACCCCTCCACTTT
CASSISWDRENSPLHF
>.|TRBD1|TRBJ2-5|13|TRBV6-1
TGTGCCAGCAGTGAGACAGGGACCGAGACCCAGTACTTC
CASSETGTETQYF
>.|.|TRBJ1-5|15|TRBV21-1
TGTGCCAACCGCGACAGGGAATTTTTTGGTCAGCCCCAGCATTTT
CANRDREFFGQPQHF
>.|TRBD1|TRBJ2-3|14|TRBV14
TGTGCCAGCAGCCACCCAGGGGGCCCAGATACGCAGTATTTT
CASSHPGGPDTQYF
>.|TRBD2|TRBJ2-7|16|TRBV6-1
TGTGCCAGCAGTGATAGACTAGCGGGCCGAAAATACGAGCAGTACTTC
CASSDRLAGRKYEQYF
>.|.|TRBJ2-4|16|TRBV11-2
TGTGCCAGCAGCCGGGACACCGCCCTAGCCAAAAACATTCAGTACTTC
CASSRDTALAKNIQYF
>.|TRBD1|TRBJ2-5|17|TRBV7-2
TGTGCCAGCAGCCGTCGGACAGGGCCATTCCAGAGGGAGACCCAGTACTTC
CASSRRTGPFQRETQYF
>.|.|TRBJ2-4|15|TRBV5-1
TGCGCCAGCAGCTTGGGTGTACAGGACAAAAACATTCAGTACTTC
CASSLGVQDKNIQYF
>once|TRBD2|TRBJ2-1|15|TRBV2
TGTGCCACTACTCTAGCGGGAGGCGCCTACAATGAGCAGTTCTTC
CATTLAGGAYNEQFF
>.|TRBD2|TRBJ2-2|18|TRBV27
TGTGCCAGCAGTTTAAACCCTAGCGGGGGGGCCGGTGCCGGGGAGCTGTTTTTT
CASSLNPSGGAGAGELFF
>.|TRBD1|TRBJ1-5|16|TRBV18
TGTGCCAGCTCACCAATCGGGGGACAGGGGAATCAGCCCCAGCATTTT
CASSPIGGQGNQPQHF
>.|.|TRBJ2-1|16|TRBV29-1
TGCAGCGGACAAGACGGCATGGGAGAGGTATACAATGAGCAGTTCTTC
CSGQDGMGEVYNEQFF
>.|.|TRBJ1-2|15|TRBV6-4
TGTGCCAGCAGTTACGCAGCAGGGTCTAACTATGGCTACACCTTC
CASSYAAGSNYGYTF
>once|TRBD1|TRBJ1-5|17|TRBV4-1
TGCGCCAGCAGCCAAGGCGGGCAGGGGGTTGGTAATCAGCCCCAGCATTTT
CASSQGGQGVGNQPQHF
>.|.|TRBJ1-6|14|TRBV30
TGTGCCTGGGCCCACGGTCGGTTGAGTTCACCCCTCCACTTT
CAWAHGRLSSPLHF
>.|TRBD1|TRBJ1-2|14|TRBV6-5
TGTGCCAGCAGTCGGGACAGGGGCAACTATGGCTACACCTTC
CASSRDRGNYGYTF
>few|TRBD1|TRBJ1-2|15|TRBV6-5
TGTGCCAGCAGTTCCCCGACAGGGAAGACTGCTGGCTACACCTTC
CASSSPTGKTAGYTF
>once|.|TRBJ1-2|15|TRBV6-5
TGTGCCAGCAGCCCCCGAATCCAGGGGAACTATGGCTACACCTTC
CASSPRIQGNYGYTF